The present T cell receptor beta chain was sequenced within a study of identical twins. Unique molecular identifiers were in the cDNA, with template-switch universal primer binding. TCRdb re-called the 5' RACE reads through MiXCR, storing one row per CDR3 protein. The sample shows hundreds of thousands of distinct CDR3 sequences, about 12% of them seen only once. Germline loops: CDR1 LNHDA, CDR2 SQIVND (reference sequence). The CDR3 extends over 14 amino acids. Trimming took 9 bases from V and 6 from J; bases not matched to a gene: 10. Notes on the study in general: It was cross-sectional statistical analysis, not following the same donors, that the conclusions relied on. Cord blood beta clonotypes that were abundant carried fewer insertions, and memory repertoires showed no such trend.

Points on this clonotype: Antigen unknown.

Each donor (without exception) was a healthy Caucasian. In addition, the sample was reused for a study of yellow fever vaccine responses in identical twins.

Source material: PBMCs. V gene TRBV19 combines with J gene TRBJ1-5; 8 bases are a match to TRBD1. The sequence came from a woman aged 18 to 35 in good health. CDR3 sequence reads: CASTVPGQAQPQHF. For the CDR3, the DNA is TGTGCCAGCACCGTACCGGGACAGGCTCAGCCCCAGCATTTT.